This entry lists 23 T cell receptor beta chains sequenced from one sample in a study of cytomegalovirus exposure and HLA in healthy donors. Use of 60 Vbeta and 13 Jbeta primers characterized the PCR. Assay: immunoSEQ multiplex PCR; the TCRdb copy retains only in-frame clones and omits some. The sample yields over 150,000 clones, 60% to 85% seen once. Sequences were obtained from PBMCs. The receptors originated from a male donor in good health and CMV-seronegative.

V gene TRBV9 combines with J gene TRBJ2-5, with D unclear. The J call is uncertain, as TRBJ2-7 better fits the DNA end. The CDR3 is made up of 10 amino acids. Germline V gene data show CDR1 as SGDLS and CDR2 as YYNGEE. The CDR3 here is CASSPYEQYF. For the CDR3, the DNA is TGTGCCAGCAGTCCCTACGAGCAGTACTTC.

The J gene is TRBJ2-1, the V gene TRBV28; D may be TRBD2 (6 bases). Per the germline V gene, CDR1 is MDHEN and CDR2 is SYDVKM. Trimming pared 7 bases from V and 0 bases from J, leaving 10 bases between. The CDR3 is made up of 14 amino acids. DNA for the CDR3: TGTGCCAGCACTGTACTAGCCTCCTACAATGAGCAGTTCTTC. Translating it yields CASTVLASYNEQFF.

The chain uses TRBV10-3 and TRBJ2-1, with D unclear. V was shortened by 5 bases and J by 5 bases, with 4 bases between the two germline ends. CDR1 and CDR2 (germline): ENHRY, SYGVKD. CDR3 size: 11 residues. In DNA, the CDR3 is TGTGCCATCAGTATTAACAATGAGCAGTTCTTC. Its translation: CAISINNEQFF.

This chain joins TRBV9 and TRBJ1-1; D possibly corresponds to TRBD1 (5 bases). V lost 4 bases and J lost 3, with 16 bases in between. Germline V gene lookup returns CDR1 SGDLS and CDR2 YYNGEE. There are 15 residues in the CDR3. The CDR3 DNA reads TGTGCCAGCAGCCCCGAGGCAGGGTGGCACACTGAAGCTTTCTTT. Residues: CASSPEAGWHTEAFF. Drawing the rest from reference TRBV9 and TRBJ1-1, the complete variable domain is DSGVTQTPKHLITATGQRVTLRCSPRSGDLSVYWYQQSLDQGLQFLIQYYNGEERAKGNILERFSAQQFPDLHSELNLSSLELGDSALYFCASSPEAGWHTEAFFGQGTRLTVV.

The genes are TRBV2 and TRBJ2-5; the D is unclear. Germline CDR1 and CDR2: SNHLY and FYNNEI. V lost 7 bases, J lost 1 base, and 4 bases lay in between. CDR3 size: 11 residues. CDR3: CASTFQETQYF. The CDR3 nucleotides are TGTGCCAGCACCTTCCAAGAGACCCAGTACTTC. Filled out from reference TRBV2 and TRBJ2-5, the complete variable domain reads EPEVTQTPSHQVTQMGQEVILRCVPISNHLYFYWYRQILGQKVEFLVSFYNNEISEKSEIFDDQFSVERPDGSNFTLKIRSTKLEDSAMYFCASTFQETQYFGPGTRLLVL.

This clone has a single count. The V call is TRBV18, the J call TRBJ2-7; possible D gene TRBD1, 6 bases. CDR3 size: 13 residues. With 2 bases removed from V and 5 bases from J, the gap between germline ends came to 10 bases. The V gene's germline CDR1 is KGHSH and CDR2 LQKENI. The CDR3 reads CASSPNEGDEQYF. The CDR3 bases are TGTGCCAGCTCACCAAACGAGGGGGACGAGCAGTACTTC.

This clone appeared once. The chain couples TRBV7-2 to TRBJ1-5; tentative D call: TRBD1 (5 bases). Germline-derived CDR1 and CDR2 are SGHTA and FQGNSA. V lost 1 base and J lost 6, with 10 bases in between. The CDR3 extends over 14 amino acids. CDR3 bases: TGTGCCAGCAGCTTAGGTAGGGGTTTTCAGCCCCAGCATTTT. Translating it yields CASSLGRGFQPQHF.

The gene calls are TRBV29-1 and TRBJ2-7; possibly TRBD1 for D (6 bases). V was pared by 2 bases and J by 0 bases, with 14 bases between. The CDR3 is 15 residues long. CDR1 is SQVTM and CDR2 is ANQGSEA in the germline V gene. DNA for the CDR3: TGCAGCGTTGAAATGGTACAGGGAGTCTCCTACGAGCAGTACTTC. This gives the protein CSVEMVQGVSYEQYF.

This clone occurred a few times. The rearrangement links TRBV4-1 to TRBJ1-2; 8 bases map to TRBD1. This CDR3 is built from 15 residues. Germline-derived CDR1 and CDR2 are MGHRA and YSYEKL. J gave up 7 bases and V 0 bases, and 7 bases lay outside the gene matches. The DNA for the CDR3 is TGCGCCAGCAGCCAAGAGGGCAGGGGGCCTGGTGGCTACACCTTC. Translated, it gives CASSQEGRGPGGYTF.

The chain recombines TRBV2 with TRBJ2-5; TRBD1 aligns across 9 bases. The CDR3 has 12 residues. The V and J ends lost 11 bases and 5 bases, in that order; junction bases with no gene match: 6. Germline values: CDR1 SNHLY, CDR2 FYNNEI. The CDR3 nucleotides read TGTGCCGGGACAGGGCTCGGGGAGACCCAGTACTTC. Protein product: CAGTGLGETQYF.

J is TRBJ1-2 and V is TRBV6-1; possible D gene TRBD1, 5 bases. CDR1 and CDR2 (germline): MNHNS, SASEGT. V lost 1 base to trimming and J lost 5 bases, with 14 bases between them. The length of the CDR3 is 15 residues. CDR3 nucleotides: TGTGCCAGCAGTGAAGGGGGAGGGGCCGGTTATGGCTACACCTTC. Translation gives CASSEGGGAGYGYTF.

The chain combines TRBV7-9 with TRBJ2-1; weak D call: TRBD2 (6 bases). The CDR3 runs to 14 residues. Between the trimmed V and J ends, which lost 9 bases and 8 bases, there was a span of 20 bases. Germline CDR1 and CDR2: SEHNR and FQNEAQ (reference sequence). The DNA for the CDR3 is TGTGCCAGTTTAACCTGGCGGGGTTTAGATGAGCAGTTCTTC. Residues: CASLTWRGLDEQFF.

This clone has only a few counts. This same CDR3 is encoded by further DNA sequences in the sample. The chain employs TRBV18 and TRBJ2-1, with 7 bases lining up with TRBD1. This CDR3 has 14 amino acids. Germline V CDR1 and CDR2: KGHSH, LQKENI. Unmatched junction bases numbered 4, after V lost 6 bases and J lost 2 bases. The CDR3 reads CASSSRGTYNEQFF. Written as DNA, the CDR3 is TGTGCCAGCTCGAGCAGGGGGACCTACAATGAGCAGTTCTTC. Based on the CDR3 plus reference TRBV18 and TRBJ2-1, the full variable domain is NAGVMQNPRHLVRRRGQEARLRCSPMKGHSHVYWYRQLPEEGLKFMVYLQKENIIDESGMPKERFSAEFPKEGPSILRIQQVVRGDSAAYFCASSSRGTYNEQFFGPGTRLTVL.

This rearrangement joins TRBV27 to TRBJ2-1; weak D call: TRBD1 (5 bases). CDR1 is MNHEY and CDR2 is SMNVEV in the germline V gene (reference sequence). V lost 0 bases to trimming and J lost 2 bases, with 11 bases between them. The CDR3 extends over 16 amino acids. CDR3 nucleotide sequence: TGTGCCAGCAGTTTATCAGCAGGGTTGACCTACAATGAGCAGTTCTTC. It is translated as CASSLSAGLTYNEQFF.

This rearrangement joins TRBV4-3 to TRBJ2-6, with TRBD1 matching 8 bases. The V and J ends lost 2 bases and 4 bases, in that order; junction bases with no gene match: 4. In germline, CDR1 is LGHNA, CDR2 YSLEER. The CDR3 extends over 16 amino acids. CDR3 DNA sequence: TGCGCCAGCAGCCAACTTCAGGGGGCCGGGGCCAACGTCCTGACTTTC. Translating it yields CASSQLQGAGANVLTF.

CDR3 sequence reads: CAIRGQGANSPLHF. The DNA of the CDR3 is TGTGCCATCAGGGGACAGGGGGCAAATTCACCCCTCCACTTT. The V and J genes are TRBV10-3 and TRBJ1-6; TRBD1 matches at 12 bases. The germline V gene has CDR1 ENHRY and CDR2 SYGVKD. There are 14 residues in the CDR3. Germline trimming cut 6 bases from V and 7 bases from J; bases unmatched to any gene: 1.

Here the CDR3 DNA reads TGTGCCAGCAGCCAGACTAGCGGGAAGGGGGATGAGCAGTTCTTC. It yields the protein CASSQTSGKGDEQFF. The V gene is TRBV9, the J gene TRBJ2-1, with 11 bases matching TRBD2. The junction had 8 bases not matched to a gene; V was cut back by 4 bases and J by 8 bases. CDR3 size: 15 residues. Germline V lookup: CDR1 SGDLS, CDR2 YYNGEE.

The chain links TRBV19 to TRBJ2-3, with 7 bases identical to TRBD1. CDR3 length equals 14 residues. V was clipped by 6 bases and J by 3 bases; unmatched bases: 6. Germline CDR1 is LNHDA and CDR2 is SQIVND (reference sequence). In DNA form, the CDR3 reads TGTGCCAGTAGACGAGGGACAGAAACAGATACGCAGTATTTT. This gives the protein CASRRGTETDTQYF.

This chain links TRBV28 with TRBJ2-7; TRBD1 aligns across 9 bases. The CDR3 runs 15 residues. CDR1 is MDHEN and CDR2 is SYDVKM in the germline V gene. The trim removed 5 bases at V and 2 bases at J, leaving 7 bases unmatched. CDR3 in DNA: TGTGCCAGCAGTCCGGGACAGGGCTCACCCTACGAGCAGTACTTC. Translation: CASSPGQGSPYEQYF.

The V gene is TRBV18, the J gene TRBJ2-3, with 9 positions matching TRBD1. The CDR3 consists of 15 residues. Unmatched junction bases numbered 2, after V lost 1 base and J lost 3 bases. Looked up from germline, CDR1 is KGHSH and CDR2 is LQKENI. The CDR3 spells CASSPRDRETDTQYF. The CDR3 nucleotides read TGTGCCAGCTCACCACGGGACAGGGAAACAGATACGCAGTATTTT. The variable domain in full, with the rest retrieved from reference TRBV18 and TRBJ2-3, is NAGVMQNPRHLVRRRGQEARLRCSPMKGHSHVYWYRQLPEEGLKFMVYLQKENIIDESGMPKERFSAEFPKEGPSILRIQQVVRGDSAAYFCASSPRDRETDTQYFGPGTRLTVL.

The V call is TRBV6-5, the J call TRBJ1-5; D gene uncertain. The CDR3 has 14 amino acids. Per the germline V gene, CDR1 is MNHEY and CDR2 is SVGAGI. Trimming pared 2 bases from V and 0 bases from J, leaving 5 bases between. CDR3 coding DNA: TGTGCCAGCAGTTACGGCATTAGCAATCAGCCCCAGCATTTT. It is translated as CASSYGISNQPQHF.

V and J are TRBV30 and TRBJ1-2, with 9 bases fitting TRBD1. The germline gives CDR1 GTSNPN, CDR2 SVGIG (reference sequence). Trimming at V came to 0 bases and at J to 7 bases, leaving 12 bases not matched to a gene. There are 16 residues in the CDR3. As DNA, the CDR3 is TGTGCCTGGAGTGTGGGGAACCGGGACAGGGTATTTGGCTACACCTTC. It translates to CAWSVGNRDRVFGYTF.

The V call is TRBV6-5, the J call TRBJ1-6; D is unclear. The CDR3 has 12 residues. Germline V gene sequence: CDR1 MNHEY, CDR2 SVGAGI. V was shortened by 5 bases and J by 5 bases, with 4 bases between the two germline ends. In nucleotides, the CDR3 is TGTGCCAGCAGTCCAAATAATTCACCCCTCCACTTT. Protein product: CASSPNNSPLHF.